This T cell receptor (beta chain) comes out of a study of cytomegalovirus exposure and HLA in healthy donors. Vbeta (60) and Jbeta (13) primers were used in the PCR. Using immunoSEQ multiplex PCR, the repertoire was profiled, and TCRdb retains in-frame clones only, with some absent. The sample lists some 89,000 clones, 75% to 90% seen once, with about 7.7% in the top ten. The ends were cut back, 0 bases at V and 0 bases at J, with 7 bases in the middle. CDR1 and CDR2 (germline): SGHRS, YFSETQ. CDR3 size: 15 residues. The chain uses TRBV5-1 and TRBJ1-5; D call uncertain. The receptor comes from a man in his forties or fifties in good health and CMV-seropositive. Sequenced: PBMCs. CDR3: CASSLDTDSNQPQHF. The CDR3 region has the DNA TGCGCCAGCAGCTTGGACACAGATAGCAATCAGCCCCAGCATTTT.